This entry describes one T cell receptor (beta chain). The entry originates in a study of blood T cell repertoires in COVID-19. Across the study: The United States, Italy and Spain supplied acute and convalescent COVID-19 samples. Sample material is recorded as cDNA or gDNA derived from T cells, B-cell-depleted T cells, or PBMCs.

CDR3 length equals 12 residues. Per the germline V gene, CDR1 is SGHDT and CDR2 is YYEEEE. Trimming pared 4 bases from V and 5 bases from J, leaving 9 bases between. Per the authors' pipeline: Amplification of reference gene primers was used by the study to estimate nucleated cell counts. The data were produced by immunoSEQ multiplex PCR, yet TCRdb's version contains in-frame clones alone and is incomplete. The V and J calls and the clone size are those of that table, but D and trimming were determined from the DNA. The sample has roughly 60,000 clones; around 79% are singletons. Specimen: peripheral blood. The genes are TRBV5-6 and TRBJ1-1, with D hard to call. This TCR was sampled from a human donor in a cohort sampled during active COVID-19. The DNA of the CDR3 is TGTGCCAGCAGCGTCGCCAGGACTGAAGCTTTCTTT. Encoded protein: CASSVARTEAFF.